This T cell receptor beta chain stems from a study of cytomegalovirus exposure and HLA in healthy donors. Using immunoSEQ multiplex PCR, the repertoire was profiled, and TCRdb retains in-frame clones only, with some absent. The sample records 300,000 to 400,000 clones, 88% being singletons. General study findings and limits: Generally TCR sequences proved uncommon, though certain public TCRs appeared in numerous donors.

The donors formed part of the approximately 120-subject validation cohort, distinct from the roughly 640-subject first cohort. V gave up 6 bases and J gave up 4 bases, with 15 bases separating them. This CDR3 is built from 14 residues. CDR1 is MNHEY, CDR2 SVGAGI, per germline. About this clone: Its antigen remains unknown.

The chain joins TRBV6-5 to TRBJ1-2, with D perhaps matching TRBD1 (6 bases). This TCR was sampled from a young man in good health and CMV-seronegative. Material for sequencing was PBMCs. CDR3 sequence: CASSNGQLPYGYTF. The CDR3 DNA reads as TGTGCCAGCAGCAACGGACAGCTACCCTATGGCTACACCTTC.